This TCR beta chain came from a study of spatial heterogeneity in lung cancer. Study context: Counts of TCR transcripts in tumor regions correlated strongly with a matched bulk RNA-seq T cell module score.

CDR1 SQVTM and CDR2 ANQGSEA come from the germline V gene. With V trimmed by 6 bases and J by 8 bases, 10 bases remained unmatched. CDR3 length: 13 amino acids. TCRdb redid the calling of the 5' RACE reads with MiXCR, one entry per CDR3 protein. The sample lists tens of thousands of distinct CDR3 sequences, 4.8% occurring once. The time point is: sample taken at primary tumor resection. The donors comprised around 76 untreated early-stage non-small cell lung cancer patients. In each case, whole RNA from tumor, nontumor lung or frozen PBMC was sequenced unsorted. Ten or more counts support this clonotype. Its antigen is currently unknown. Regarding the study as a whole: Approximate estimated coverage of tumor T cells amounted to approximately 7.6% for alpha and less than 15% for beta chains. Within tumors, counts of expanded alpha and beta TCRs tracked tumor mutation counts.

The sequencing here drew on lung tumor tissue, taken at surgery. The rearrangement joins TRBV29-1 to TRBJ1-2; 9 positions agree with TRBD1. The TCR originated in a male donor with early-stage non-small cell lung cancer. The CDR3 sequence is CSVGDRASGGYTF. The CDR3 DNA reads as TGCAGCGTGGGGGACAGGGCATCGGGCGGCTACACCTTC.